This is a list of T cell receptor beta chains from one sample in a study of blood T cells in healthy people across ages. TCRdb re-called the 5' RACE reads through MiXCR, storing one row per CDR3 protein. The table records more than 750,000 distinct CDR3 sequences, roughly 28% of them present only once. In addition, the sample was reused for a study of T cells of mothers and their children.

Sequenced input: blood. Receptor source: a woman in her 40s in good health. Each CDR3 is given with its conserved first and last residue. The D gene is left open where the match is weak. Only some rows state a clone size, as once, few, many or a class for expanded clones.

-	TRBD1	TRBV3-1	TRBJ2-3	TGTGCCAGCAGCCAGGCCGGGGGGACAGGGGAGTATTTT	CASSQAGGTGEYF
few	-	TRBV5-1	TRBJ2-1	TGCGCCAGCAACATACAGGGCCTCGGCTACAATGAGCAGTTCTTC	CASNIQGLGYNEQFF
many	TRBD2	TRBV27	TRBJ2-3	TGTGCCAGCACCCTCTCAGCGGGGGTAGATACGCAGTATTTT	CASTLSAGVDTQYF
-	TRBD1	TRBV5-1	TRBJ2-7	TGCGCCAGCAGCCGGACAGGGGGCGGGAACGAGCAGTACTTC	CASSRTGGGNEQYF
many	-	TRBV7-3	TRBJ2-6	TGTGCCAGCAGCTTAAGGGCCGGGGGCGCTGGGGCCAACGTCCTGACTTTC	CASSLRAGGAGANVLTF
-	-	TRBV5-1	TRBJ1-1	TGCGCCAGCAGCTTGGGGGGCAGGGCGAACACTGAAGCTTTCTTT	CASSLGGRANTEAFF
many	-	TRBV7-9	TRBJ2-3	TGTGCCAGCAGCTCACAGGGACCAGATACGCAGTATTTT	CASSSQGPDTQYF
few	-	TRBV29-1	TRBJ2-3	TGCAGCGTTGATGTGGCGAGCACAGATACGCAGTATTTT	CSVDVASTDTQYF
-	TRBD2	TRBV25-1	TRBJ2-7	TGTGCCAGCAGTGAATTGAGTAGCGGGAGCTCCTACGAGCAGTACTTC	CASSELSSGSSYEQYF
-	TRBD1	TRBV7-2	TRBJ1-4	TGTGCCAGCAGCTCTAGGGGCGGGACAGGGTCCTTTAATGAAAAACTGTTTTTT	CASSSRGGTGSFNEKLFF
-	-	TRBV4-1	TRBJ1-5	TGCGCCAGCAGCCAAGATCGGAAGGGGGTGGACAATCAGCCCCAGCATTTT	CASSQDRKGVDNQPQHF
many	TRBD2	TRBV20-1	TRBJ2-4	TGCAGTGCTAGAGACGCGGGGGGCCCGGGAAACATTCAGTACTTC	CSARDAGGPGNIQYF
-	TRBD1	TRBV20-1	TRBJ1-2	TGCAGTGCTGAGGGATCGACGGGACAGGGAAACTATGGCTACACCTTC	CSAEGSTGQGNYGYTF
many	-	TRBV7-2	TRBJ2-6	TGTGCCAGCAGTCAAAGGCCGCTCTTTGCCCTGACTTTC	CASSQRPLFALTF
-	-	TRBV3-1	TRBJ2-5	TGTGCCAGCAGCCAAGCGGTGGGGAGAGAGACCCAGTACTTC	CASSQAVGRETQYF
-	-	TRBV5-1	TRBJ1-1	TGCGCCAGCAGCTTGGGTGTCATGGGGACCGGCTCGGCTGAAGCTTTCTTT	CASSLGVMGTGSAEAFF
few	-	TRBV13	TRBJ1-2	TGTGCCAGCAGCTTAGGCCTACAGATCAGCTATGACTACACCTTC	CASSLGLQISYDYTF
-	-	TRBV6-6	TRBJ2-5	TGTGCCAGCAGCCCTCCTCGGAGGGGATCCAGCCAAGAGACCCAGTACTTC	CASSPPRRGSSQETQYF
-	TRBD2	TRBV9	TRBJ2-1	TGTGCCAGTAACGTGGCGGGGGATCCCAAAAACATTCAGTTCTTC	CASNVAGDPKNIQFF
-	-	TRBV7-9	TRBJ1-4	TGTGCCAGCCGCCCACAGGGCGGGGACAATGAAAAACTGTTTTTT	CASRPQGGDNEKLFF
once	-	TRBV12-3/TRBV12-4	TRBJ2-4	TGTGCCAGCAGTTTAGAAGGCACAGGGAACATTCAGTACTTC	CASSLEGTGNIQYF